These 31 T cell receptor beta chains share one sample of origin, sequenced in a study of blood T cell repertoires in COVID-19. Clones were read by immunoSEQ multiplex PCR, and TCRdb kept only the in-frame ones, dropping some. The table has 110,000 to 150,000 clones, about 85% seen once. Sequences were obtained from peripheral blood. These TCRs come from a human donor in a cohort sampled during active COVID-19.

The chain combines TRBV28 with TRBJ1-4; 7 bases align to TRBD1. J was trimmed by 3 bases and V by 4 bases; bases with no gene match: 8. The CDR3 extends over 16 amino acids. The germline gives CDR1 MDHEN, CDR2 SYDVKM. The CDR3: CASSSPRQGSNEKLFF. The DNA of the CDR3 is TGTGCCAGCAGTTCCCCCCGACAGGGTTCTAATGAAAAACTGTTTTTT. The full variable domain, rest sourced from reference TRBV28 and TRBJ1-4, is DVKVTQSSRYLVKRTGEKVFLECVQDMDHENMFWYRQDPGLGLRLIYFSYDVKMKEKGDIPEGYSVSREKKERFSLILESASTNQTSMYLCASSSPRQGSNEKLFFGSGTQLSVL.

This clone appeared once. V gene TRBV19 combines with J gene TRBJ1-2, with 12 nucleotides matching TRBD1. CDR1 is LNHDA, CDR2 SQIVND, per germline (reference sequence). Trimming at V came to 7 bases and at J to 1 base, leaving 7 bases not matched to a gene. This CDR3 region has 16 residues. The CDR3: CASTGQGATFNYGYTF. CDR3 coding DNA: TGTGCCAGTACGGGACAGGGGGCAACTTTTAACTATGGCTACACCTTC.

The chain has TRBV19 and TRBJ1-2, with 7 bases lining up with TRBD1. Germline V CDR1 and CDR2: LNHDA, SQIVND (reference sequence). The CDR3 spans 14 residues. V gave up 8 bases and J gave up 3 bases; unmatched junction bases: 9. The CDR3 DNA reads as TGTGCCAGTGGACTACAGGGGTTCGACTATGGCTACACCTTC. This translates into CASGLQGFDYGYTF.

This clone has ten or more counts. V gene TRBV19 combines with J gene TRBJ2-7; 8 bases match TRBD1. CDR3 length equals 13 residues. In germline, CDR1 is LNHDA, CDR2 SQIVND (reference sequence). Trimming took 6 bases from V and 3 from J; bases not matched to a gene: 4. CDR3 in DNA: TGTGCCAGTAGCCAGACAGGGGACTACGAGCAGTACTTC. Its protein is CASSQTGDYEQYF.

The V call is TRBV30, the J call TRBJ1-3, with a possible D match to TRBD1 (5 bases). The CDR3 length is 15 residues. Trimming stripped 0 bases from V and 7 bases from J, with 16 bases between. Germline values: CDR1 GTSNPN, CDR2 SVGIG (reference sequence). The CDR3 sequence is CAWSVGAAPVNTIYF. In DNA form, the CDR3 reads TGTGCCTGGAGTGTAGGGGCAGCTCCGGTTAACACCATATATTTT.

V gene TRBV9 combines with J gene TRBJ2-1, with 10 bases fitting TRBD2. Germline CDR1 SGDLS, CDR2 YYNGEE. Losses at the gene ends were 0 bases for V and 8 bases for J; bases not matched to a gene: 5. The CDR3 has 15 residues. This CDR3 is CASSVVASGSDEQFF. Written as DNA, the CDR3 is TGTGCCAGCAGCGTAGTGGCTAGCGGGAGTGATGAGCAGTTCTTC. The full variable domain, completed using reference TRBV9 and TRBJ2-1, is DSGVTQTPKHLITATGQRVTLRCSPRSGDLSVYWYQQSLDQGLQFLIQYYNGEERAKGNILERFSAQQFPDLHSELNLSSLELGDSALYFCASSVVASGSDEQFFGPGTRLTVL.

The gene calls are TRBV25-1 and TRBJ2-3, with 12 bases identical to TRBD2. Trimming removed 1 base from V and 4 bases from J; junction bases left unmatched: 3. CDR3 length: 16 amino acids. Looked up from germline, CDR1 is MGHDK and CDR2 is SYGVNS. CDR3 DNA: TGTGCCAGCAGTGAATGGGCTAGCGGGAGGGCAGATACGCAGTATTTT. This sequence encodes CASSEWASGRADTQYF. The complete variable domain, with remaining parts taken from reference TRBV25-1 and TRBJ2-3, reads EADIYQTPRYLVIGTGKKITLECSQTMGHDKMYWYQQDPGMELHLIHYSYGVNSTEKGDLSSESTVSRIRTEHFPLTLESARPSHTSQYLCASSEWASGRADTQYFGPGTRLTVL.

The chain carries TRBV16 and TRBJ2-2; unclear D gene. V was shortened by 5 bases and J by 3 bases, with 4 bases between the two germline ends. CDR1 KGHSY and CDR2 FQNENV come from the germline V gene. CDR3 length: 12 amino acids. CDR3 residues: CASSSDTGELFF. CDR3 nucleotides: TGTGCCAGCAGCTCGGACACCGGGGAGCTGTTTTTT.

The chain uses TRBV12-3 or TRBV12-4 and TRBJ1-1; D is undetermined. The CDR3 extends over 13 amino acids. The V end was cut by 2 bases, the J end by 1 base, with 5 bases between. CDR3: CASSLFRNTEAFF. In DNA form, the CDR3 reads TGTGCCAGCAGTTTATTTCGGAACACTGAAGCTTTCTTT.

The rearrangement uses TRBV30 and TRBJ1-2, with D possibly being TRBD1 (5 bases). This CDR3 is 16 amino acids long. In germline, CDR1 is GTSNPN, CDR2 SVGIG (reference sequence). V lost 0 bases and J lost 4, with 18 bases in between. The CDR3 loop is CAWSVGATLPVYGYTF. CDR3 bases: TGTGCCTGGAGTGTAGGGGCAACGCTACCTGTCTATGGCTACACCTTC.

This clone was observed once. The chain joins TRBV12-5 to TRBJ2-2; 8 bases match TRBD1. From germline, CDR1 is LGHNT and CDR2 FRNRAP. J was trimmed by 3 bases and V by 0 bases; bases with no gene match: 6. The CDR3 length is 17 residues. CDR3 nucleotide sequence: TGTGCTAGTGGTTTGGTAACCGGACAGGGCGACACCGGGGAGCTGTTTTTT. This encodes CASGLVTGQGDTGELFF.

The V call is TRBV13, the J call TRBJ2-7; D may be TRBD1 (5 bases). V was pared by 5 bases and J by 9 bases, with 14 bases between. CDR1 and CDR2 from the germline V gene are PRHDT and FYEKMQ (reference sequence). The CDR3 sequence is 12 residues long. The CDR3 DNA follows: TGTGCCAGCAGCCCCCCCAGGGTTGGGCAGTACTTC. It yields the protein CASSPPRVGQYF.

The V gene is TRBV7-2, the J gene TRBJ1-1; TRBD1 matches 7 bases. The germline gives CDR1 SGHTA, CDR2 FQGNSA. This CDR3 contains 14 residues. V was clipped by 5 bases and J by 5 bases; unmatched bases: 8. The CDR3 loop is CASSINRGGTEAFF. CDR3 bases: TGTGCCAGCAGCATCAACAGGGGAGGTACTGAAGCTTTCTTT.

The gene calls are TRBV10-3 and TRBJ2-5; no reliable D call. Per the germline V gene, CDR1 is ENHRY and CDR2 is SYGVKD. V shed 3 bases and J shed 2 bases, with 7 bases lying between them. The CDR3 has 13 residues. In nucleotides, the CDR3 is TGTGCCATCAGTGACGTAATTCAAGAGACCCAGTACTTC. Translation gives CAISDVIQETQYF.

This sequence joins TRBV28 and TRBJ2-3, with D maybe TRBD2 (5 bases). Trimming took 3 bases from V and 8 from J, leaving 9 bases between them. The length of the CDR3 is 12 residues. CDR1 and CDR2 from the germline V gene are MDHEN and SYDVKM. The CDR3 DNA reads TGTGCCAGCAGTTTGGCCGGAGGTACGCAGTATTTT. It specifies CASSLAGGTQYF.

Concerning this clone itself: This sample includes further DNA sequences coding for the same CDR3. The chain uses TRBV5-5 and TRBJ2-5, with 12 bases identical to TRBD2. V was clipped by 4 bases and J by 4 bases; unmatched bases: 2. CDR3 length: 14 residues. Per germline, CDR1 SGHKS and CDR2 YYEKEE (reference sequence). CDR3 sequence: CASSLGLAGETQYF. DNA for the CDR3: TGTGCCAGCAGCCTGGGACTAGCGGGAGAGACCCAGTACTTC.

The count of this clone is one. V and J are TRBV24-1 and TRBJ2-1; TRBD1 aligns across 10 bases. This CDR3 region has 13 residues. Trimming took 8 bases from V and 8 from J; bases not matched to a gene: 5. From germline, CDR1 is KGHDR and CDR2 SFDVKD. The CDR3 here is CATKGQGTDEQFF. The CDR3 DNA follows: TGTGCCACCAAGGGACAGGGGACCGATGAGCAGTTCTTC.

CDR3 nucleotides: TGTGCCAGCAGCTTAAGCCGGGAGCAGTACTTC. This translates into CASSLSREQYF. The chain couples TRBV7-2 to TRBJ2-7; no clear D gene. Deletions cut 2 bases from V and 7 bases from J, with 6 bases between. Germline V gene lookup returns CDR1 SGHTA and CDR2 FQGNSA. CDR3 length equals 11 residues.

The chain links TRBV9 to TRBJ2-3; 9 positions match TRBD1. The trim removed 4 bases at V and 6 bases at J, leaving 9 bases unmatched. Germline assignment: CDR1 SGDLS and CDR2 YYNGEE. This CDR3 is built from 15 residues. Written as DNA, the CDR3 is TGTGCCAGCAGCATCGACAGGGGGTTTTACGATACGCAGTATTTT. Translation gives CASSIDRGFYDTQYF.

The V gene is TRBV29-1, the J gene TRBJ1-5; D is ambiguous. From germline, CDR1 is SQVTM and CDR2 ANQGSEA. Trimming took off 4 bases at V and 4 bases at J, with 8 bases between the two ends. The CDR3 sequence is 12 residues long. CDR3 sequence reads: CSVGGLNQPQHF. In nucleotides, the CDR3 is TGCAGCGTTGGCGGTCTAAATCAGCCCCAGCATTTT.

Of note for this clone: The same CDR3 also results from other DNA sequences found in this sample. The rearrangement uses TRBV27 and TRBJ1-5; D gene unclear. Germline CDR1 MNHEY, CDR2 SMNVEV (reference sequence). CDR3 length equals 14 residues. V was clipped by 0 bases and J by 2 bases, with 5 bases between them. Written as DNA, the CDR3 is TGTGCCAGCAGTTTATCGCGGGGCAATCAGCCCCAGCATTTT. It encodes CASSLSRGNQPQHF.

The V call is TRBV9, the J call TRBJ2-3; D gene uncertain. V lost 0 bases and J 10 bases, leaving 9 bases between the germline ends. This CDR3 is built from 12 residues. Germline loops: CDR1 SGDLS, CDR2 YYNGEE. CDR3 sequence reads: CASSVVGSAQYF. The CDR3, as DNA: TGTGCCAGCAGCGTAGTTGGCAGCGCGCAGTATTTT.

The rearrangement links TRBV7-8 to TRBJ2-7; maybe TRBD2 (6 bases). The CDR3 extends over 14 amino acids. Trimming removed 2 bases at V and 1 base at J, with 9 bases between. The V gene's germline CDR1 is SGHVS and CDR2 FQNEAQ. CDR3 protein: CASSLSSASYEQYF. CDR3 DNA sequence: TGTGCCAGCAGCTTATCTAGCGCATCCTACGAGCAGTACTTC.

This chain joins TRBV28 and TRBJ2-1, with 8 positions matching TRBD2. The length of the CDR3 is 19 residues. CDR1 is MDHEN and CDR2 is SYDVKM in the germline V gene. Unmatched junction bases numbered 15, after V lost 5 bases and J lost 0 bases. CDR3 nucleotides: TGTGCCAGCAGTCCGCCCCTCGGGACGGCGGGAGGCTCCTACAATGAGCAGTTCTTC. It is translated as CASSPPLGTAGGSYNEQFF.

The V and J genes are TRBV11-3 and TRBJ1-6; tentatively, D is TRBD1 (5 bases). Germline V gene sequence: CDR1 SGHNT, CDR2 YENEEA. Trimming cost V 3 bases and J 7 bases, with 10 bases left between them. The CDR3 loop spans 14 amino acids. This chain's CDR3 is CASSFRGLNSPLHF. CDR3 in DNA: TGTGCCAGCAGCTTTCGGGGACTGAATTCACCCCTCCACTTT.

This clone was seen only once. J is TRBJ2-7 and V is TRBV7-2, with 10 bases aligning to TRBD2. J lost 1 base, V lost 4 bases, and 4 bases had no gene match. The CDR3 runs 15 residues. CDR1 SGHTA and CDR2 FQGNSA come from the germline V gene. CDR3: CASSSRAGGSYEQYF. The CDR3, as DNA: TGTGCCAGCAGCTCTAGAGCGGGAGGGTCCTACGAGCAGTACTTC.

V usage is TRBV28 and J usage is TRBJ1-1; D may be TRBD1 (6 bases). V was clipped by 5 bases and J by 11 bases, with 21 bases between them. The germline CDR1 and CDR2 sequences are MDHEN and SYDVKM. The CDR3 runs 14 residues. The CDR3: CASSPQSDSWVAFF. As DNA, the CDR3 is TGTGCCAGCAGTCCTCAGTCGGACAGCTGGGTCGCTTTCTTT.

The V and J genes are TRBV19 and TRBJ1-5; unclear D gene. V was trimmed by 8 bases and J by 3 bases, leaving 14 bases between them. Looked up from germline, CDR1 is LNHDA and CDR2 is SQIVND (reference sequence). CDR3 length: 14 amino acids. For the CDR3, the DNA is TGTGCCAGTTCCCGGACTGCCCTCAATCAGCCCCAGCATTTT. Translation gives CASSRTALNQPQHF.

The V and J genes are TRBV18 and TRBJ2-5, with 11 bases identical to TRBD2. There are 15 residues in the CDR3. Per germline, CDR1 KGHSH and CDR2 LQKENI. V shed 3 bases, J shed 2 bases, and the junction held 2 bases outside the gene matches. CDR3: CASSPGLAEQETQYF. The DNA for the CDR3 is TGTGCCAGCTCACCGGGACTAGCGGAACAAGAGACCCAGTACTTC. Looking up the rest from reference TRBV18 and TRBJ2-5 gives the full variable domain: NAGVMQNPRHLVRRRGQEARLRCSPMKGHSHVYWYRQLPEEGLKFMVYLQKENIIDESGMPKERFSAEFPKEGPSILRIQQVVRGDSAAYFCASSPGLAEQETQYFGPGTRLLVL.

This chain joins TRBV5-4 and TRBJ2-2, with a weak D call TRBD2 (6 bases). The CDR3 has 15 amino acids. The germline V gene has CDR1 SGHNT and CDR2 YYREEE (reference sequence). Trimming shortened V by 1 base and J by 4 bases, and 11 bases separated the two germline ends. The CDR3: CASSLNAGLTGELFF. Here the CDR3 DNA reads TGTGCCAGCAGCTTGAACGCGGGGCTCACCGGGGAGCTGTTTTTT. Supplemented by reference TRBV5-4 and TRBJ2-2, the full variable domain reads ETGVTQSPTHLIKTRGQQVTLRCSSQSGHNTVSWYQQALGQGPQFIFQYYREEENGRGNFPPRFSGLQFPNYSSELNVNALELDDSALYLCASSLNAGLTGELFFGEGSRLTVL.

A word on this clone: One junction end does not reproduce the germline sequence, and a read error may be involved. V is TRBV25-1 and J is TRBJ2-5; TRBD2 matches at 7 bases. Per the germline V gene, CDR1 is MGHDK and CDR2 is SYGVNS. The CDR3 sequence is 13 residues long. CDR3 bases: TGTGCCAGCAGTGACTTCCCGACCGGGACTACCAACTTC. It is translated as CASSDFPTGTTNF.